This TCR beta chain was sequenced during a study of human T cells and chemical hapten exposure. The overall study: The cohort included alopecia areata under or over 50% scalp, totalis and universalis.

This clonotype was recorded a few times. The library tagged individual cDNA molecules with unique molecular identifiers. In the original workflow: Per sample, the median was roughly 96,000 TCRs, with values from roughly 23,000 to 640,000. TCRdb ran MiXCR on the RACE reads and lists one entry per CDR3 protein. The V and J calls shown here were made by TCRdb, not taken from the authors' results. The sample includes roughly 60,000 distinct CDR3 sequences, roughly 12% of them seen just once. The CDR3 has 14 residues. V was pared by 6 bases and J by 2 bases, with 15 bases between. CDR1 and CDR2 (germline): DFQATT, SNEGSKA (reference sequence). Time point: patch test 3, about 24 weeks after DPC sensitization. Treatment given: therapeutic diphenylcyclopropenone sensitization with weekly scalp DPC. Blood draws preceded each patch test application.

The chain carries TRBV20-1 and TRBJ2-3; maybe TRBD2 (6 bases). The clonotype originates from a man aged 30 to 45 with alopecia areata. Some clones in this sample may be carry-over from other donors' samples. The source material was whole blood, sampled in connection with sensitization to the hapten diphenylcyclopropenone (DPC). CDR3 residues: CSATQGLTTDTQYF. CDR3 coding DNA: TGCAGTGCAACGCAGGGACTTACCACAGATACGCAGTATTTT.